This T cell receptor beta chain comes out of a study of T cells in Graves' hyperthyroidism and ophthalmopathy (dated by TCRdb to the late 2010s). For context, the study as a whole: A discovery cohort of about a hundred patients, fewer than 50 with Graves' ophthalmopathy and 55 to 65 with stable Graves' hyperthyroidism, was used to find distinguishing TCR V-J signatures. TCR Vbeta CDR3 sequencing of 135 peripheral blood samples (about 45 ophthalmopathy, roughly 72 hyperthyroidism and roughly 17 progressor patients) is reported in the paper. Prospective prediction of ophthalmopathy was tested in an independent validation cohort of 18 to 20 hyperthyroidism patients and 15 to 17 patients who later progressed to ophthalmopathy. Following sampling, methimazole starting at 30 mg daily was given to hyperthyroidism patients, and high-dose intravenous methylprednisolone was given to ophthalmopathy patients. The approximately 90 discovery patients were divided at random into training and test sets in a 7:3 ratio. In about six Graves' hyperthyroidism patients, the study also compared T-cell repertoires from thyroid tissue with T-cell repertoires from blood.

The study at large found these results: During validation, the model predicted progression to ophthalmopathy a median of approximately 6.5 months ahead of onset, with more than 55% sensitivity and 72.22% specificity. Most expanded thyroid clonotypes (frequency above 0.001) were also found in blood, which suggests that blood repertoires may mirror thyroid immune responses. A 13 V-J signature model separated ophthalmopathy from stable hyperthyroidism, with over 85% sensitivity and roughly 81% specificity in cross-validation and 80%/75% in testing. Sample size was not statistically predetermined, and blinding of investigators to group allocation was not performed.

Stable Graves' hyperthyroidism was defined as no progression to ophthalmopathy during 18 months of follow-up. Hyperthyroidism patients were newly diagnosed, with disease duration under 2 months, and aged 18 to 65 years. Patients with uncontrolled infections, other autoimmune diseases, pregnancy or lactation were excluded. Diagnoses were established on the basis of clinical symptoms, serum thyroxine and TRAb, thyroid ultrasound, and orbital computed tomography. Total RNA was extracted using Trizol reagent, and RNA quality was assessed on an Agilent 2100 Bioanalyzer. The CDR3 starts with the cysteine, ends with the phenylalanine, and has 14 residues. The sequence is cut down to CDR3 DNA, 42 bases in frame from base 1. The germline V gene provides CDR1 SGHTA and CDR2 FQGTGA. The V end loses 5 bases and the J end loses 4 bases, and a stretch of 15 bases separates them. The TCR beta CDR3 regions were amplified from the RNA transcripts. For the first round of RT-PCR on the TCR CDR3, the HTBI primer set was used together with the Qiagen OneStep RT-PCR kit. The libraries were constructed in a second round of multiplex PCR and then size-selected and purified. The libraries were sequenced on an Illumina HiSeq2000 using paired-end 100 bp reads. The study's processing was this. SOAPnuke was used to process the raw data, with reads discarded if the reads contained adapters or uncalled bases, had a mean Phred below 15, or lacked an exact constant-primer or identifier match. High-quality paired reads were merged with COPE v1.2.5, and unique nucleotide sequences were defined as clonotypes. Clonotypes were aligned to IMGT TRBV, TRBD and TRBJ reference segments using MiTCR v1.1. The analysis included only V-J combinations with a frequency above 0.0001, which together covered 99% to 99.2% of the repertoires. A TCS score was defined as the ratio between F50 (clonal expansion) and ExV (chaos), using BLOSUM62-based TCRdist between CDR3 peptides within each V-J. Welch's t-statistics and random forest reduced roughly 540 V-J features to roughly 13, which were used in a naive Bayes classifier (R e1071). TCRdb trimmed public reads at Q25 via fastp, called clones via MiXCR and kept in-frame beta chains. For every CDR3 protein sequence, its rows merge into one entry that carries the most common genes and DNA. TCRdb's processing, not the study's, gives the V and J calls here. The sample yields a few hundred thousand distinct CDR3 sequences; around 42% were counted once. The ten biggest clones cover approximately 8.2% of the sample.

This clonotype was observed many times. It lacks a known antigen. Base-call qualities are not available, and no considerably larger clone is one nucleotide away. The sample was peripheral blood or thyroid tissue (not recorded which). The TCR was taken from a woman aged 18 to 35 with Graves' hyperthyroidism. Donor details come from another sample of the same person, matched by shared clones. The rearranged segments are TRBV7-3 and TRBJ2-7; TRBD2 is a weak D gene call, 5 bases matching. The nucleotide sequence is TGTGCCAGCAGCCCCGCGGGCAGGTGGTACGAGCAGTACTTC. Protein translation: CASSPAGRWYEQYF. The entire variable domain, with the stretches around the CDR3 drawn from the reference TRBV7-3 and TRBJ2-7 proteins, is GAGVSQTPSNKVTEKGKYVELRCDPISGHTALYWYRQSLGQGPEFLIYFQGTGAADDSGLPNDRFFAVRPEGSVSTLKIQRTERGDSAVYLCASSPAGRWYEQYFGPGTRLTVT.